The text below deals with one T cell receptor (beta chain). The specificity of this receptor is unknown. Base qualities are missing; no much larger clone stands one base away. From the cysteine through the phenylalanine, the CDR3 covers 12 amino acids. The DNA shown is the 36-base CDR3, in frame from base 1. CDR1 and CDR2 are read off the germline V gene (reference sequence) as DFQATT and SNEGSKA. Trimming takes 3 bases from V and 8 bases from J, and the germline ends sit 13 bases apart. This sample was taken from a study of T cell responses to AZD1222 COVID-19 vaccine (dated by TCRdb to the early 2020s). Regarding the research as a whole: A total of more than 230 trial participants underwent TCR sequencing, of whom about 200 had received two doses of AZD1222 and some 25 had received two doses of the MenACWY control vaccine. Trial participants were enrolled by age into subgroups of 18-55, 56-69 and 70-plus years, and about 150, 27 and 61 TCR-sequenced participants, respectively, were included in these subgroups. The study at large found these results: Because no day 14 peak-response samples were available, repertoires were characterized only after the peak T cell response. In the small 56-69-year group, the increase in depth fell short of significance, most likely because of low power. Nearly half of unique spike-specific TCRs reportedly recognized epitopes outside regions mutated in the B.1.351 and B.1.1.7 variants. After two AZD1222 doses, spike-specific TCR breadth and depth were significantly higher than at day 0 and than in MenACWY recipients. Most participants were white British and females outnumbered males, and the authors suggested that clonal diversity may have been underestimated. Only five to seven AZD1222 recipients were SARS-CoV-2 seropositive at baseline, limiting conclusions about previously exposed vaccinees. The vaccine-associated CD4 TCRs covered the entire spike protein, and the dominant responses fell in regions 160-218 and 743-854.

The CDR3 regions of human TCRbeta chains were analyzed by immunosequencing. For the original study's pipeline: TCRs in the repertoires were matched against a reference library of SARS-CoV-2-specific TCRs that had been generated with the MIRA antigen-specificity platform. Breadth was defined as the fraction of unique TCRs that were SARS-CoV-2-associated, and depth was defined as the fraction of total T cells that were SARS-CoV-2-associated. Using the MIRA data, each spike-specific TCR was assigned both to the spike region to which the TCR was reactive and to a CD4 or CD8 class. Log10-transformed breadth and depth values were compared by one-way ANOVA with Sidak's multiple comparisons tests. TCRdb carries this immuneACCESS record with in-frame sequences only. Its versions omit some clonotypes, under half of them owing to an unresolved V gene in the studies checked, with the rest unexplained. That table gives V, J and clone size, and the DNA gave D and trimming. In this sample the table shows more than 95,000 clones, around 90% of which occur a single time. About 4.1% of the sample is held by the ten biggest clonotypes.

The time point label, read with the paper, signifies: baseline before first vaccination. Read against the paper, the sample's treatment or condition label means: meningococcal conjugate vaccine given as trial control. Samples from vaccinated people were obtained from the UK trials COV001 and COV002, which included a single-blind randomized controlled phase 2/3 trial of AZD1222 (ChAdOx1 nCoV-19) in healthy adults. For TCRbeta chain sequencing, PBMC samples were collected from trial participants at day 0 and at day 28 after the second dose. This receptor chain uses TRBV20-1 and TRBJ1-2; the D region possibly corresponds to TRBD1 (5 bases align). The clonotype comes from an adult in good health. The sequenced sample was peripheral blood, obtained on day 0 of MenACWY control vaccination. CDR3 sequence: CSASHRDEGYTF. The nucleotides are TGCAGTGCTAGTCATAGGGACGAGGGCTACACCTTC.